Listed below are T cell receptor beta chains from one sample, sequenced in a study of blood T cell repertoires in COVID-19. Generated by immunoSEQ multiplex PCR, the TCRdb table keeps only in-frame clones and is missing some. The table records some 150,000 clones, over 75% of them present only once. The specimen was PBMCs or T cells enriched from blood (not recorded which). These receptors were taken from a woman aged 25 to 39 with acute COVID-19. Both conserved end residues are part of each CDR3. A D gene is named only where the DNA matches it firmly. Not every row has a clone size; where given, it reads once, few, many or a size class.

v_gene,d_gene,abundance,j_gene,CDR3nt,CDR3aa
TRBV7-6,TRBD1,NA,TRBJ2-1,TGTGCCAGCAGCGCGGATTCGGGGACAGTCGAGCAGTTCTTC,CASSADSGTVEQFF
TRBV21-1,NA,once,TRBJ2-3,TGTGCCAGCAGCAAATACACTAGCGGAAGCACAGATACGCAGTATTTT,CASSKYTSGSTDTQYF
TRBV21-1,NA,NA,TRBJ2-3,TGTGCCAGCAGCAAAACTAGAGCGACTAGCACAGATACGCAGTATTTT,CASSKTRATSTDTQYF
TRBV27,TRBD1,NA,TRBJ1-1,TGTGCCAGCAGTTTTGGGACAGCGAACACTGAAGCTTTCTTT,CASSFGTANTEAFF
TRBV28,NA,few,TRBJ1-4,TGTGCCAGCAGGGGGGGTTCCCCTATCACGGAAAAACTGTTTTTT,CASRGGSPITEKLFF
TRBV21-1,NA,NA,TRBJ1-1,TGTGCCAGCAGCAAAGAATGGGGGGACAGCCGCCCCCCTTTGTACACTGAAGCTTTCTTT,CASSKEWGDSRPPLYTEAFF
TRBV9,NA,NA,TRBJ1-3,TGTGCCAGCAGCGTAGGCCCCCACCGACAAACCTCTGGAAACACCATATATTTT,CASSVGPHRQTSGNTIYF
TRBV4-3,NA,NA,TRBJ1-2,TGCGCCAGCAGCGGAGCTAACTATGGCTACACCTTC,CASSGANYGYTF
TRBV7-9,NA,once,TRBJ1-1,TGTGCCAGCAGCTTCTCGACTCTGAACACTGAAGCTTTCTTT,CASSFSTLNTEAFF
TRBV20-1,NA,NA,TRBJ2-1,TGCAGTGCTTGTGGGGTAGACACAAGGTACAATGAGCAGTTCTTC,CSACGVDTRYNEQFF
TRBV5-4,TRBD2,NA,TRBJ2-7,TGTGCCAGCAGCTATGAGCGGGGATCCTACGAGCAGTACTTC,CASSYERGSYEQYF
TRBV5-1,NA,once,TRBJ1-6,TGCGCCAGCAGCTTGGTCGGGGGGCCATCCTATAATTCACCCCTCCACTTT,CASSLVGGPSYNSPLHF
TRBV5-1,NA,few,TRBJ1-2,TGCGCCAGCAGCTTGGTGCAGGGAAACTATGGCTACACCTTC,CASSLVQGNYGYTF
TRBV14,NA,NA,TRBJ2-1,TGTGCCAGCAGCCAAGGGCAGGTATTATACAACTACAATGAGCAGTTCTTC,CASSQGQVLYNYNEQFF
TRBV29-1,NA,NA,TRBJ1-4,TGCAGCGTTGAAGGACAGGATAGGGAAAAACTGTTTTTT,CSVEGQDREKLFF
TRBV5-6,NA,NA,TRBJ2-5,TGTGCCAGCAGCTTCGGAACAGTCCAAGAGACCCAGTACTTC,CASSFGTVQETQYF
TRBV18,TRBD2,NA,TRBJ2-1,TGTGCCAGCTCACCACCGGGACTAGGAGGTGAGCAGTTCTTC,CASSPPGLGGEQFF
TRBV24-1,NA,NA,TRBJ2-5,TGTGCCACCAGTGATTCACGGGCCGGGGGAGAGACCCAGTACTTC,CATSDSRAGGETQYF
TRBV2,TRBD1,few,TRBJ2-7,TGTGCCAGCAGTGAACGGACAGGGGCCTACGAGCAGTACTTC,CASSERTGAYEQYF
TRBV5-4,TRBD2,NA,TRBJ2-1,TGTGCCAGCAGCTTCGCGAGCGGGGAGGTCTTC,CASSFASGEVF
TRBV4-1,TRBD2,few,TRBJ2-1,TGCGCCAGCAGTTACGGGAGGGGGAATGAGCAGTTCTTC,CASSYGRGNEQFF
TRBV2,TRBD1,once,TRBJ1-2,TGTGCCAGCAGGGGAGGGGCCGGACAGGGGGATTATGGCTACACCTTC,CASRGGAGQGDYGYTF
TRBV7-2,TRBD2,NA,TRBJ2-2,TGTGCCAGCAGCTTAGTCCTAGCGGGAGCTGGCGGGGAGCTGTTTTTT,CASSLVLAGAGGELFF
TRBV28,TRBD2,NA,TRBJ2-7,TGTGCCAGCAGTTTACCCGGGATTAGAGCGGGAGGGCCGGGAGAGCAGTACTTC,CASSLPGIRAGGPGEQYF
TRBV7-9,NA,NA,TRBJ2-3,TGTGCCAGCAGCTTATCTAGCAGCACAGATACGCAGTATTTT,CASSLSSSTDTQYF
TRBV30,TRBD1,NA,TRBJ2-1,TGTGCCTGGGACGGGACAGGGGTAGGAGAGCAGTTCTTC,CAWDGTGVGEQFF
TRBV18,NA,NA,TRBJ2-7,TGTGCCAGCTCCCAGGGCGCAGCGCAGTACGAGCAGTACTTC,CASSQGAAQYEQYF
TRBV28,NA,NA,TRBJ2-7,TGTGCCAGCAGTCCCCTCGGGGGATCGAGCTCCTACGAGCAGTACTTC,CASSPLGGSSSYEQYF
TRBV5-8,NA,NA,TRBJ1-4,TGTGCCAGCAGCTTGTTCGGAGGACCAAATGAAAAACTGTTTTTT,CASSLFGGPNEKLFF